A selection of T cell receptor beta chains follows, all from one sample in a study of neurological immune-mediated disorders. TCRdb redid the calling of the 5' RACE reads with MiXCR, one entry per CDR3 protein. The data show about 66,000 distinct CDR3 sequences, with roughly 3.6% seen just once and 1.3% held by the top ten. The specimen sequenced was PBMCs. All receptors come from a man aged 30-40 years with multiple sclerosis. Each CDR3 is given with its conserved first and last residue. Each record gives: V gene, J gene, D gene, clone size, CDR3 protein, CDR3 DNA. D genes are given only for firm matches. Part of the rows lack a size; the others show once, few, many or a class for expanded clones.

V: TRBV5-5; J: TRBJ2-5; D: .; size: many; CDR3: CASSPGRFQETQYF; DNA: TGTGCCAGCAGCCCAGGTCGATTTCAAGAGACCCAGTACTTC
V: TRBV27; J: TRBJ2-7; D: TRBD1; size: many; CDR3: CASSPRTGGNEQYF; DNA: TGTGCCAGCAGCCCAAGGACAGGGGGAAACGAGCAGTACTTC
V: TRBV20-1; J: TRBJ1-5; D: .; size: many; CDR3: CSASQGIQPQHF; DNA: TGCAGTGCTTCCCAGGGAATTCAGCCCCAGCATTTT
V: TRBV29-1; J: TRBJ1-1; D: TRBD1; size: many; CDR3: CSVEGGYRGLTEAFF; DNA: TGCAGCGTTGAAGGGGGGTACAGGGGGCTCACTGAAGCTTTCTTT
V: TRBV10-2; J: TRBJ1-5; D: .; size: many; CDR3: CASLQGMNQPQHF; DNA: TGCGCCAGCCTTCAGGGGATGAATCAGCCCCAGCATTTT
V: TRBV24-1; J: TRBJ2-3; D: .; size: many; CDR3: CATSDSQGKGTDTQYF; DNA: TGTGCCACCAGTGATTCCCAGGGAAAGGGCACAGATACGCAGTATTTT
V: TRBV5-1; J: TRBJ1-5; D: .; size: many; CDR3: CASSLGGLSNQPQHF; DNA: TGCGCCAGCAGCTTGGGGGGACTGAGCAATCAGCCCCAGCATTTT
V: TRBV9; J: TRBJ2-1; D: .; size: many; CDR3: CASSVESRYNEQFF; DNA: TGTGCCAGCAGCGTAGAGAGCAGATACAATGAGCAGTTCTTC
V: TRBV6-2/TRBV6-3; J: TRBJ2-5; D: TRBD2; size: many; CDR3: CASRPVAGEETQYF; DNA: TGTGCCAGCAGACCCGTAGCGGGGGAAGAGACCCAGTACTTC
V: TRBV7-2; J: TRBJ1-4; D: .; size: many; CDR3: CASSLETGEKLFF; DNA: TGTGCCAGCAGCTTAGAGACAGGTGAAAAACTGTTTTTT
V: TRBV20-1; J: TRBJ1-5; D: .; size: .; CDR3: CSAIEGGGGNQPQNF; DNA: TGCAGTGCAATTGAGGGAGGGGGAGGCAATCAGCCCCAGAATTTT
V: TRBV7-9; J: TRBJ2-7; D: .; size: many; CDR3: CASSPGTTNYEQYF; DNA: TGTGCCAGCAGCCCCGGGACAACGAATTACGAGCAGTACTTC
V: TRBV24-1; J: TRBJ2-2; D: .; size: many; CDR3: CATSAGNVGELFF; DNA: TGTGCCACCAGTGCAGGAAACGTGGGGGAGCTGTTTTTT
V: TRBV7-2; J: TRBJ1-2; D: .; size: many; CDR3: CASSSGQHYGYTF; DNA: TGTGCCAGCAGCTCCGGACAGCACTATGGCTACACCTTC
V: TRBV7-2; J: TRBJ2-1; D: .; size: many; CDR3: CASSLSRNEQFF; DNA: TGTGCCAGCAGCTTATCCCGCAATGAGCAGTTCTTC
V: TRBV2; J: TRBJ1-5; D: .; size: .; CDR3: CASSEGGASNQPQHF; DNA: TGTGCCAGCAGTGAGGGAGGGGCCAGCAATCAGCCCCAGCATTTT
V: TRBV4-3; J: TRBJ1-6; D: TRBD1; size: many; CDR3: CASSQGDRGIYNSPLHF; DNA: TGCGCCAGCAGCCAGGGGGACAGGGGGATCTATAATTCACCCCTCCACTTT
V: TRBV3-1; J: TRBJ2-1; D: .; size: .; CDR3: CASSQSLSGGRTSYNEQFF; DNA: TGTGCCAGCAGCCAGTCCCTCTCCGGGGGACGAACCTCCTACAATGAGCAGTTCTTC
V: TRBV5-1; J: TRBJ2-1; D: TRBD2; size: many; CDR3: CASSPGTSGVNEQFF; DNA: TGCGCCAGCAGCCCCGGGACTAGCGGGGTTAATGAGCAGTTCTTC
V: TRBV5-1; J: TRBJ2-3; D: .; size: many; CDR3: CASSLAGSLTDTQYF; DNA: TGCGCCAGCAGCTTGGCCGGCAGTTTGACAGATACGCAGTATTTT
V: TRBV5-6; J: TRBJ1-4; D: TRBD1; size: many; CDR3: CASRKTGEQEKLFF; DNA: TGTGCCAGCAGGAAGACAGGGGAGCAAGAAAAACTGTTTTTT
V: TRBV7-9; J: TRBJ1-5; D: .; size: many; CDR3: CASNLIPGQPQHF; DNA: TGTGCCAGCAACCTTATACCCGGTCAGCCCCAGCATTTT
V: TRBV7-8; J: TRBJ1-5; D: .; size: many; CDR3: CASSDTQGRNQPQHF; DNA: TGTGCCAGCAGCGACACACAAGGAAGGAATCAGCCCCAGCATTTT
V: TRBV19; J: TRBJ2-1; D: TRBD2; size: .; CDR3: CASSVSSGGLVYNEQFF; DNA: TGTGCCAGTAGTGTGTCTAGCGGGGGGCTTGTCTACAATGAGCAGTTCTTC
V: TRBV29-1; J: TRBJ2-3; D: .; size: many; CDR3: CSVDRTDTQYF; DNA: TGCAGCGTTGACAGGACAGATACGCAGTATTTT
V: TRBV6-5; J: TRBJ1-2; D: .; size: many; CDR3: CASSRGGPYGYTF; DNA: TGTGCCAGCAGTCGGGGAGGTCCCTATGGCTACACCTTC
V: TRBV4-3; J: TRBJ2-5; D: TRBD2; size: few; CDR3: CASSRGLAETQYF; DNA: TGCGCCAGCAGCCGAGGACTAGCCGAGACCCAGTACTTC
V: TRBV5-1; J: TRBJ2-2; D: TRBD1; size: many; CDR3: CASSDQGAVTGELFF; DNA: TGCGCCAGCAGCGACCAGGGGGCGGTCACCGGGGAGCTGTTTTTT
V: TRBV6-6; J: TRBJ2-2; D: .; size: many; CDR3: CASSLGPRASTGELFF; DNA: TGTGCCAGCAGTTTGGGCCCCAGGGCCTCCACCGGGGAGCTGTTTTTT
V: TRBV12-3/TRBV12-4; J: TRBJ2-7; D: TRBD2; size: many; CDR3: CASSSGLARSSYEQYF; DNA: TGTGCCAGCAGTTCCGGACTAGCGCGAAGCTCCTACGAGCAGTACTTC
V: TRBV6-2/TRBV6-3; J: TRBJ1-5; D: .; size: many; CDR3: CASTPRVREQPQHF; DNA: TGTGCCAGCACCCCCCGGGTGCGGGAACAGCCCCAGCATTTT
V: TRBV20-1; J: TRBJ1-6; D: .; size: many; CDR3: CSARGPYNSPLHF; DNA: TGCAGTGCTAGAGGCCCATATAATTCACCCCTCCACTTT
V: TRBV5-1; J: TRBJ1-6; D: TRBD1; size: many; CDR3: CASSGGQVYNSPLHF; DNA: TGCGCCAGCAGCGGGGGACAGGTCTATAATTCACCCCTCCACTTT
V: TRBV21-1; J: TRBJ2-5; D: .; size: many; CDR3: CASSKGQGMNETQYF; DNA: TGTGCCAGCAGCAAAGGACAGGGGATGAACGAGACCCAGTACTTC
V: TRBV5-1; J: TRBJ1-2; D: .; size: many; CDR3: CASSPISQAALSNYGYTF; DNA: TGCGCCAGCAGCCCTATAAGTCAGGCAGCCCTTTCTAACTATGGCTACACCTTC
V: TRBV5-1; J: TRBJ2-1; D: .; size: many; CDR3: CASSSTPTASYNEQFF; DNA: TGCGCCAGCAGCTCAACTCCGACAGCTAGTTACAATGAGCAGTTCTTC
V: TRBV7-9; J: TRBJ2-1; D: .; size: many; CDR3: CASSPTAGLSYNEQFF; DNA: TGTGCCAGCAGCCCCACGGCAGGGCTCTCCTACAATGAGCAGTTCTTC
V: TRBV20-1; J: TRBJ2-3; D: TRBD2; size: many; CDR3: CSARNPGGRAGGTDTQYF; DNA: TGCAGTGCTAGAAACCCCGGTGGGAGGGCGGGAGGCACAGATACGCAGTATTTT
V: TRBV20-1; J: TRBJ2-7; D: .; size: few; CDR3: CSARDGGALLLEQYF; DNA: TGCAGTGCTAGAGATGGGGGGGCCCTATTGCTCGAGCAGTACTTC
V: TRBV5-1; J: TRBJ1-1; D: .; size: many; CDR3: CASSLSRPTRTEAFF; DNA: TGCGCCAGCAGCTTGTCTCGGCCCACACGGACTGAAGCTTTCTTT
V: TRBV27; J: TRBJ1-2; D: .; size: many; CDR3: CASGPGVYYGYTF; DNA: TGTGCCAGCGGACCAGGGGTCTACTATGGCTACACCTTC
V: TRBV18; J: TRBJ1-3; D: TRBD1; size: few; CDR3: CASSPSDRGPGGNTIYF; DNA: TGTGCCAGCTCACCATCGGACAGGGGGCCTGGCGGAAACACCATATATTTT
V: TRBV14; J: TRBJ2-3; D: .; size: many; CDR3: CASSQGGPTDTQYF; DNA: TGTGCCAGCAGCCAAGGGGGGCCTACAGATACGCAGTATTTT
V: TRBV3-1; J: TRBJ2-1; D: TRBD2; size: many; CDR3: CASSQDTGTSGGRRFF; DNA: TGTGCCAGCAGCCAAGATACCGGGACTAGCGGGGGGCGGAGGTTCTTC
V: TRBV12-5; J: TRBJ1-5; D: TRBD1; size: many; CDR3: CASGSTGSGQPQHF; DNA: TGTGCTAGTGGGTCGACAGGGTCGGGTCAGCCCCAGCATTTT
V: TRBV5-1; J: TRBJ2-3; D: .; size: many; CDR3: CASSSPPGTGYTDTQYF; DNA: TGCGCCAGCAGCTCCCCCCCCGGGACTGGATACACAGATACGCAGTATTTT
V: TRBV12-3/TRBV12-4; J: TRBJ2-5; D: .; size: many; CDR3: CASSLEGTQETQYF; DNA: TGTGCCAGCAGTTTAGAAGGGACCCAAGAGACCCAGTACTTC
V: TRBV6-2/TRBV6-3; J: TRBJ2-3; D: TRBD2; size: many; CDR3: CASSYSSGTTSPAQYF; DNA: TGTGCCAGCAGTTACTCGTCCGGGACTACATCCCCTGCGCAGTATTTT
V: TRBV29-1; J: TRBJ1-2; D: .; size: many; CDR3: CSVGDFYGYTF; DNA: TGCAGCGTGGGGGACTTCTATGGCTACACCTTC
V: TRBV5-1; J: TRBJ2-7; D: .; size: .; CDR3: CASTAGWKQYF; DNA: TGCGCCAGCACCGCAGGGTGGAAGCAGTACTTC